This T cell receptor (beta chain) derives from a study of blood T cell repertoires in COVID-19. Generated by immunoSEQ multiplex PCR, the TCRdb table keeps only in-frame clones and is missing some. The top ten hold roughly 9.1% of the sample, which has some 170,000 clones, 82% seen once. The sample taken for sequencing was peripheral blood. The TCR sequence derives from a woman in her 70s with acute or convalescent COVID-19.

The CDR3 nucleotides read TGCGCCAGCAGCTTGCGCCCGGGACAGCAAGAGACCCAGTACTTC. It specifies CASSLRPGQQETQYF. The genes are TRBV5-1 and TRBJ2-5, with 7 bases that match TRBD1. The CDR3 covers 15 residues. J was trimmed by 2 bases and V by 1 base; bases with no gene match: 5. The germline V gene has CDR1 SGHRS and CDR2 YFSETQ. Complete variable domain (other parts from reference TRBV5-1 and TRBJ2-5): KAGVTQTPRYLIKTRGQQVTLSCSPISGHRSVSWYQQTPGQGLQFLFEYFSETQRNKGNFPGRFSGRQFSNSRSEMNVSTLELGDSALYLCASSLRPGQQETQYFGPGTRLLVL.